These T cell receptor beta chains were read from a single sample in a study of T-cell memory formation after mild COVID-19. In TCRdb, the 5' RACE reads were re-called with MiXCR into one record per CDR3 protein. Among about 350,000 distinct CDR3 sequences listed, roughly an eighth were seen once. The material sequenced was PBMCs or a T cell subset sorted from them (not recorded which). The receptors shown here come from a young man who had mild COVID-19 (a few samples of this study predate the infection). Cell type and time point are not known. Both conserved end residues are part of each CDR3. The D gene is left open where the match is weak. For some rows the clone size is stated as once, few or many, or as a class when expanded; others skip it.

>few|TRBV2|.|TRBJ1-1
TGTGCCAGCAGTCTGGGGGAAGGACGGTTGAACACTGAAGCTTTCTTT
CASSLGEGRLNTEAFF
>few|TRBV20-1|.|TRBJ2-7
TGCAGTGCTAGACGACCCGGGACCGACTACGAGCAGTACTTC
CSARRPGTDYEQYF
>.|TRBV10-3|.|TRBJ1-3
TGTGCCATCAGTGGAGGTCGGACATATGGAAACACCATATATTTT
CAISGGRTYGNTIYF
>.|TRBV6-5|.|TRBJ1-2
TGTGCCAGCGGTCGTCCCGGGGGTCACTATGGCTACACCTTC
CASGRPGGHYGYTF
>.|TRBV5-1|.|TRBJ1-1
TGCGCCAGCAGCCCCGACAGACCGAACACTGAAGCTTTCTTT
CASSPDRPNTEAFF
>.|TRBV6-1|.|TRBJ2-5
TGTGCCAGCAGTGAAACAGGGTTAAAGACCCAGTACTTC
CASSETGLKTQYF
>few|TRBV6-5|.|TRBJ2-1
TGTGCCACCGGGACTTACAATGAGCAGTTCTTC
CATGTYNEQFF
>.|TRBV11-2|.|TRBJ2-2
TGTGCCAGCAGCCTAACTATGGCCGGGGAGCTGTTTTTT
CASSLTMAGELFF
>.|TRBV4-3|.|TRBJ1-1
TGCGCCAGCAGCCAAGTTGGACGGCAGAACACTGAAGCTTTCTTT
CASSQVGRQNTEAFF
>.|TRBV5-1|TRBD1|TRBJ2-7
TGCGCCAGCAGCCCGAGGACAGGGGGCGCGGGGGAGCAGTACTTC
CASSPRTGGAGEQYF
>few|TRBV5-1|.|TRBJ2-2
TGCGCCAGCAGCTTGGGGTTCAACACCGGGGAGCTGTTTTTT
CASSLGFNTGELFF
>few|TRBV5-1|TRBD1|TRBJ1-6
TGCGCCAGCAGCTTACAGGGGACTAGGAATTCACCCCTCCACTTT
CASSLQGTRNSPLHF
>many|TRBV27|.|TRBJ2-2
TGTGCCAGCAGTTTGAGAGGGATCGGGGAGCTGTTTTTT
CASSLRGIGELFF
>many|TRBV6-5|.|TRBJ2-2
TGTGCCAGCAGTTACGGGCGGAACGGTCCCGGGGAGCTGTTTTTT
CASSYGRNGPGELFF
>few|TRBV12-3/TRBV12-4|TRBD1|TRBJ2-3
TGTGCCAGTAGCCGGCAGGGCAGGGGGCATCCGGTAGATACGCAGTATTTT
CASSRQGRGHPVDTQYF
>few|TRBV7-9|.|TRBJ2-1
TGTGCCAGCAGCTCCGACAACAGGCGTCCCTACAATGAGCAGTTCTTC
CASSSDNRRPYNEQFF
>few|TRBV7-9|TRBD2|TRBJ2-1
TGTGCCACCCGGCCTAGCGGGGGGCCCGAGCAGTTCTTC
CATRPSGGPEQFF
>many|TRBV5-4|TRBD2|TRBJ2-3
TGTGCCAGCAGCTCGACGACTAGCGGGGCATATACGCAGTATTTT
CASSSTTSGAYTQYF
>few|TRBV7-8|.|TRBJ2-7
TGTGCCAGCAGCTCCTTACCTTACGGACAGCAGTACTTC
CASSSLPYGQQYF
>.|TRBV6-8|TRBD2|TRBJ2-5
TGTGCCAGCCGAGCCTGGACTAGCGGGGGTCAAGAGACCCAGTACTTC
CASRAWTSGGQETQYF
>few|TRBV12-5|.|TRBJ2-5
TGTGCTAGTGGTCCCTCTACTTTTCAAGAGACCCAGTACTTC
CASGPSTFQETQYF
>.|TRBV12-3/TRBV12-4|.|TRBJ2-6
TGTGCCAGCAGTCCCATCCGGGTTGGGGGGGCCAACGTCCTGACTTTC
CASSPIRVGGANVLTF
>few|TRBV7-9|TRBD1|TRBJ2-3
TGTGCCAGCGGAACGACAGGGGGAACAGATACGCAGTATTTT
CASGTTGGTDTQYF
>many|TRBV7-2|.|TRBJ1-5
TGTGCCAGCAGCTTATCCGGCAATCAGCCCCAGCATTTT
CASSLSGNQPQHF
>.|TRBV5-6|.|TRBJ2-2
TGTGCCAGCAGCTTTGTTTCCGCCGGGGAGCTGTTTTTT
CASSFVSAGELFF
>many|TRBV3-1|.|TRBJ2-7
TGTGCCAGCAGCCTGTCGACCTCCTACGAGCAGTACTTC
CASSLSTSYEQYF